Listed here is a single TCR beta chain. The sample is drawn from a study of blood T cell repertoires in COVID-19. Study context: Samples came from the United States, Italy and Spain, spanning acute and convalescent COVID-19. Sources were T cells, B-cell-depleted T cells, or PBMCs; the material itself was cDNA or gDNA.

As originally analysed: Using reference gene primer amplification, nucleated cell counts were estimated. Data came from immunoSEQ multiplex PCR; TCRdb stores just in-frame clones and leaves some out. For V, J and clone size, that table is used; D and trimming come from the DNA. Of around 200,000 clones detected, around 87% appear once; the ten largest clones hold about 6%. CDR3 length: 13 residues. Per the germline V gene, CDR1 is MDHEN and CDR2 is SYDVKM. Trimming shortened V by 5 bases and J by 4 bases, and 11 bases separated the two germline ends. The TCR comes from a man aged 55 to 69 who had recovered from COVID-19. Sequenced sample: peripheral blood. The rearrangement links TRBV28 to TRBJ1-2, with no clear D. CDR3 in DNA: TGTGCCAGCAGTGCCGAAAGCCCCTATGGCTACACCTTC. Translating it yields CASSAESPYGYTF.